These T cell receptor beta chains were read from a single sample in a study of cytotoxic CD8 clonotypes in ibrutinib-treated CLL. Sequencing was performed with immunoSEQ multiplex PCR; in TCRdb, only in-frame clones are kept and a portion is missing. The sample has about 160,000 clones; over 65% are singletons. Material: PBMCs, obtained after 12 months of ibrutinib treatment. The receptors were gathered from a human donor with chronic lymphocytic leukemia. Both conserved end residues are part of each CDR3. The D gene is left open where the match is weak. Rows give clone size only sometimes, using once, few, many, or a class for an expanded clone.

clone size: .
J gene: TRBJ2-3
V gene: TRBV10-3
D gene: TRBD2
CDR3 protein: CAIGTSGGARDTQYF
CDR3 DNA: TGTGCCATCGGGACTAGCGGGGGGGCAAGAGATACGCAGTATTTT

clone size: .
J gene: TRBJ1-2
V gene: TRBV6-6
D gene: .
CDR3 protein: CASSYTGVDHGYTF
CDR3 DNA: TGTGCCAGCAGTTACACTGGGGTTGACCATGGCTACACCTTC

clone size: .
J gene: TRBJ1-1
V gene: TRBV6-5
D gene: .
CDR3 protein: CASSTDQLNTEAFF
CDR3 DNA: TGTGCCAGCAGTACGGACCAATTGAACACTGAAGCTTTCTTT

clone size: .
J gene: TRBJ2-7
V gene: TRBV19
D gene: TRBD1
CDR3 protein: CASSTGTGGAYEQYF
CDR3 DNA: TGTGCCAGTAGTACCGGGACAGGGGGCGCGTACGAGCAGTACTTC

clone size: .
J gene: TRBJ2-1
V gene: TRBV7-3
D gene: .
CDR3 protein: CASSVTWREDEQFF
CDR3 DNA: TGTGCCAGCAGCGTTACATGGAGGGAGGATGAGCAGTTCTTC

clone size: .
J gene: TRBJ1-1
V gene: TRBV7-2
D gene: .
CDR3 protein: CASSYIAGAYTEAFF
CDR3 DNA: TGTGCCAGCAGCTATATCGCGGGGGCTTACACTGAAGCTTTCTTT

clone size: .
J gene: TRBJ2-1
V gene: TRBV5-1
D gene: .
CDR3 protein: CASSLRGGGGYNEQFF
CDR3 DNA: TGCGCCAGCAGCTTACGAGGGGGCGGGGGATACAATGAGCAGTTCTTC

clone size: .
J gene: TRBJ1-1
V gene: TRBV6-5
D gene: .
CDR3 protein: CASSYHQGKDTEAFF
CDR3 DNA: TGTGCCAGCAGTTACCATCAGGGAAAGGACACTGAAGCTTTCTTT

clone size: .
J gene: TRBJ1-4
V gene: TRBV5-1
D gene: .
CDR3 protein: CASSPGGNRDEKLFF
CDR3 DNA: TGCGCCAGCAGCCCGGGGGGGAATAGGGATGAAAAACTGTTTTTT

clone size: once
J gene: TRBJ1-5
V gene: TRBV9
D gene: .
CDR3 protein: CASSVGGPGSNQPQHF
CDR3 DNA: TGTGCCAGCAGCGTAGGCGGCCCGGGGAGCAATCAGCCCCAGCATTTT

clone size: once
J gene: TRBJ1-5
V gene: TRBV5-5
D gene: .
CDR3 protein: CASSLEGAGSNQPQHF
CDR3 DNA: TGTGCCAGCAGCTTGGAAGGAGCGGGGAGCAATCAGCCCCAGCATTTT

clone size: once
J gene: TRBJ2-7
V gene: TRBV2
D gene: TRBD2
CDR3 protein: CASSARPVGTSGRLGEQYF
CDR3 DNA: TGTGCCAGCAGTGCACGGCCGGTTGGGACTAGCGGGAGATTAGGCGAGCAGTACTTC

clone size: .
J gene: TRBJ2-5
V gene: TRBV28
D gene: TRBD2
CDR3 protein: CASTPGLAGVETQYF
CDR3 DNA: TGTGCCAGCACCCCAGGTCTAGCGGGTGTAGAGACCCAGTACTTC

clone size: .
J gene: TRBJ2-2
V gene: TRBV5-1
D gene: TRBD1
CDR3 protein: CASSLAGTGYNTGELFF
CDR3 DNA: TGCGCCAGCAGCTTGGCAGGGACAGGATACAACACCGGGGAGCTGTTTTTT

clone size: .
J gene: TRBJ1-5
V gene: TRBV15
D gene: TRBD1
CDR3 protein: CATSRDLQTGRNQPQHF
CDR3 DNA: TGTGCCACCAGCAGAGATCTCCAGACAGGGAGGAATCAGCCCCAGCATTTT

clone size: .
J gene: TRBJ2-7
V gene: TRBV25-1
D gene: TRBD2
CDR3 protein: CASSERGGGGTYEQYF
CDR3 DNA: TGTGCCAGCAGTGAACGGGGTGGCGGGGGGACCTACGAGCAGTACTTC

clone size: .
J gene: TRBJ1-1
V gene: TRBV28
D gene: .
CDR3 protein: CASSPPGASAFF
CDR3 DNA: TGTGCCAGCAGCCCGCCCGGGGCGTCGGCTTTCTTT

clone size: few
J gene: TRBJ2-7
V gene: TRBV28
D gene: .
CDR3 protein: CASSFSHTEQYF
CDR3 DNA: TGTGCCAGCAGTTTCTCCCATACCGAGCAGTACTTC

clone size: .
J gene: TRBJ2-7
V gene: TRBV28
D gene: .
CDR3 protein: CASSLQGYEQYF
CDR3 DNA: TGTGCCAGCAGTTTACAGGGTTACGAGCAGTACTTC

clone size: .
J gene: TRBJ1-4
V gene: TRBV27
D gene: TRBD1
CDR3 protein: CASKRGDRANEKLFF
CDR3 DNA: TGTGCCAGCAAACGCGGGGACAGGGCTAATGAAAAACTGTTTTTT

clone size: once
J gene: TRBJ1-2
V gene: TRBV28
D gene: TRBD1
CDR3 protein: CASSLRQGANGYTF
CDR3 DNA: TGTGCCAGCAGTTTACGACAGGGGGCAAATGGCTACACCTTC

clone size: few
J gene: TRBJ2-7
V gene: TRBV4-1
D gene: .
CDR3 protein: CASSPRGSGIGEQYF
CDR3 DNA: TGCGCCAGCAGCCCGAGGGGGTCAGGGATCGGCGAGCAGTACTTC

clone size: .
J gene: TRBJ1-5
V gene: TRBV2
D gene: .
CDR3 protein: CASTGGDFQPQHF
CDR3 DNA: TGTGCCAGCACGGGGGGCGATTTTCAGCCCCAGCATTTT

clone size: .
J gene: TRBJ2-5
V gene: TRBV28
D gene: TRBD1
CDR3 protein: CASSAAGQGAQETQYF
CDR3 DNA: TGTGCCAGCAGTGCCGCGGGACAGGGGGCTCAAGAGACCCAGTACTTC

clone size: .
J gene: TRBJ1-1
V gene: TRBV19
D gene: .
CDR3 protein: CASIRSVGARAEAFF
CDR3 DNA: TGTGCCAGTATAAGATCCGTGGGGGCGCGGGCTGAAGCTTTCTTT

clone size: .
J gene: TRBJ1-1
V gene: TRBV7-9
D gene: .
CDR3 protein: CASSLGQANTEAFF
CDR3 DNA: TGTGCCAGCAGCTTAGGACAGGCGAACACTGAAGCTTTCTTT

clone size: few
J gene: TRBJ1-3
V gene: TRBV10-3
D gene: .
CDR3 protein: CATRVGLETGNTIYF
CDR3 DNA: TGTGCCACCAGGGTGGGACTTGAAACTGGAAACACCATATATTTT

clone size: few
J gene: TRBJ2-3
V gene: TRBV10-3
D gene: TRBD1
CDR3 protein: CAISAGTGIDTQYF
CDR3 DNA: TGTGCCATCAGTGCGGGGACAGGGATTGATACGCAGTATTTT

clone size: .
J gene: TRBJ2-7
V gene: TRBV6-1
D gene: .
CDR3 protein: CASIRDSGGYEQYF
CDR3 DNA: TGTGCCAGCATTCGGGACTCCGGGGGCTACGAGCAGTACTTC

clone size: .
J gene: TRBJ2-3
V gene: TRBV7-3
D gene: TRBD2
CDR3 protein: CASSLTGLAGPTDTQYF
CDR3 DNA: TGTGCCAGCAGCTTAACCGGACTAGCGGGTCCCACAGATACGCAGTATTTT

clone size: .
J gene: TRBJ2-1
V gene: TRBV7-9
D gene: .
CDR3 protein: CASSPTRARNEQFF
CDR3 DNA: TGTGCCAGCAGCCCAACGAGGGCCCGGAATGAGCAGTTCTTC

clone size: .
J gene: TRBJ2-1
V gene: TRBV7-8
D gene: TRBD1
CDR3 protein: CASSLVGDRGRFF
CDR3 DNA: TGTGCCAGCAGCTTAGTTGGGGACAGGGGGAGGTTCTTC

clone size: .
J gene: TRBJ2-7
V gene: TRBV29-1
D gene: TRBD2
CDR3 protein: CSVVQLAGVFYEQYF
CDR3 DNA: TGCAGCGTTGTCCAACTAGCGGGAGTATTCTACGAGCAGTACTTC

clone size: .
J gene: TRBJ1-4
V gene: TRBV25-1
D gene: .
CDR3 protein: CASRAPGLYNEKLFF
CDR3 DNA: TGTGCCAGCAGGGCCCCTGGCCTCTATAATGAAAAACTGTTTTTT

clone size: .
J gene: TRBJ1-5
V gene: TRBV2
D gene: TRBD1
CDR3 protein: CASRTGVQSQPQHF
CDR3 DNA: TGTGCCAGCAGGACAGGGGTCCAGTCTCAGCCCCAGCATTTT

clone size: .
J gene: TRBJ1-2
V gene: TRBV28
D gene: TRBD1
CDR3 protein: CASSPRGQGRFYGYTF
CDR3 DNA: TGTGCCAGCAGTCCGAGGGGACAGGGCCGTTTCTATGGCTACACCTTC

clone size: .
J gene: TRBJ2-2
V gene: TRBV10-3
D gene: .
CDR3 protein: CAITSGSGGELFF
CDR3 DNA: TGTGCCATCACCTCAGGGTCCGGCGGGGAGCTGTTTTTT

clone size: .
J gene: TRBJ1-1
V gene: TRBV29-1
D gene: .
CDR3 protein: CSVDPGAGIKAFF
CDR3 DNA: TGCAGCGTTGACCCAGGGGCGGGAATTAAGGCTTTCTTT

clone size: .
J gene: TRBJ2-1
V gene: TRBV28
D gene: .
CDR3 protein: CASKRPMRYEQFF
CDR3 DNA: TGTGCCAGCAAGCGGCCCATGCGATATGAGCAGTTCTTC

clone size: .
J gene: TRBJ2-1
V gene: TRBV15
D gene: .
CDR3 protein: CATSGMTGGYNEQFF
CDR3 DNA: TGTGCCACCAGCGGAATGACGGGCGGCTACAATGAGCAGTTCTTC

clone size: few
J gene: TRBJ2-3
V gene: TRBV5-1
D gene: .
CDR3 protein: CASSLGAGATDTQYF
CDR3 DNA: TGCGCCAGCAGCTTGGGAGCAGGGGCCACAGATACGCAGTATTTT

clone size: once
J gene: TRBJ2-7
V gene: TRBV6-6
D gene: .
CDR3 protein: CASGPGPYEQYF
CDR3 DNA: TGTGCCAGCGGGCCGGGGCCCTACGAGCAGTACTTC

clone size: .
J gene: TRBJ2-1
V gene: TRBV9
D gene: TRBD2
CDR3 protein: CASTEGSGRVNEQFF
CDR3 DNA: TGTGCCAGCACCGAGGGGAGCGGGAGAGTCAATGAGCAGTTCTTC

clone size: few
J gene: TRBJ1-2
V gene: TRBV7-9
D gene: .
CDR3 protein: CASSFDGGSPGYTF
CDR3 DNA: TGTGCCAGCAGCTTTGATGGCGGATCCCCTGGCTACACCTTC

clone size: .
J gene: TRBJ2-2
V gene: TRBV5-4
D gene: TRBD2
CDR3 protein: CASSGLAAGGTGELFF
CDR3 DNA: TGTGCCAGCAGTGGACTAGCGGCCGGGGGCACCGGGGAGCTGTTTTTT

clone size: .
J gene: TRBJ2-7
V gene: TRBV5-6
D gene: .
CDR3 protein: CASSWGVRDSYEQYF
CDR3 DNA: TGTGCCAGCAGTTGGGGGGTACGAGACTCCTACGAGCAGTACTTC

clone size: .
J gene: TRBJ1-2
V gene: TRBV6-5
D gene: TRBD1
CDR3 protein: CASSRDRDDNYGYTF
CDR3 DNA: TGTGCCAGCAGCCGAGACAGGGACGATAACTATGGCTACACCTTC

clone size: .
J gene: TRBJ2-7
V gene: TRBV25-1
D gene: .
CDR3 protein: CASSDPPVPFQSYEQYF
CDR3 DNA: TGTGCCAGCAGTGACCCGCCGGTGCCTTTCCAATCCTACGAGCAGTACTTC

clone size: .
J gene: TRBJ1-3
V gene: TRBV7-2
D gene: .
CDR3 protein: CASSSRGRQGNTIYF
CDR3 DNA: TGTGCCAGCAGCTCCCGGGGACGGCAAGGAAACACCATATATTTT

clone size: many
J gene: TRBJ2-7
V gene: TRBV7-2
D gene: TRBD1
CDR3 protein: CASSLGKGQSYEQYF
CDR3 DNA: TGTGCCAGCAGCTTAGGGAAGGGACAGTCCTACGAGCAGTACTTC

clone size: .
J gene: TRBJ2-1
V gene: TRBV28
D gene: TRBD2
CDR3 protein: CASSPWLAGANNEQFF
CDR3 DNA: TGTGCCAGCAGCCCCTGGCTAGCGGGAGCGAACAATGAGCAGTTCTTC

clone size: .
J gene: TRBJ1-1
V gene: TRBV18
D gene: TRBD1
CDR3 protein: CASSPWDRGVSTEAFF
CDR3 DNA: TGTGCCAGCTCACCATGGGACAGGGGGGTGAGCACTGAAGCTTTCTTT

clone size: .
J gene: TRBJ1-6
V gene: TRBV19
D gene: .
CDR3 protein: CASSIPRYNSPLHF
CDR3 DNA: TGTGCCAGTAGTATACCGCGCTATAATTCACCCCTCCACTTT